A single sample is the source of the 30 T cell receptor beta chains below, sequenced in a study of response to subunit inactivated influenza vaccine. TCRdb fed the RT-PCR reads into MiXCR, producing one record per CDR3 protein. The table lists around 520,000 distinct CDR3 sequences, about 25% of them singletons. The sequencing used CD4+ T cells sorted from PBMCs, collected about 5 days after vaccination. The receptors here all came from a man over 45 who received an inactivated influenza vaccine.

The chain uses TRBV7-3 and TRBJ2-2; TRBD1 matches 7 bases. CDR1 is SGHTA and CDR2 is FQGTGA in the germline V gene. The trim removed 10 bases at V and 6 bases at J, leaving 8 bases unmatched. The CDR3 has 13 residues. The CDR3: CATRQGSAGELFF. CDR3 nucleotides: TGTGCCACCCGACAGGGATCGGCCGGGGAGCTGTTTTTT.

The genes are TRBV25-1 and TRBJ1-1; 7 nucleotides align to TRBD1. J lost 1 base, V lost 3 bases, and 5 bases had no gene match. CDR1 MGHDK and CDR2 SYGVNS come from the germline V gene. The CDR3 spans 15 residues. CDR3 region: CASSDPRTGNTEAFF. In DNA, the CDR3 is TGTGCCAGCAGTGACCCAAGGACAGGGAACACTGAAGCTTTCTTT.

This clonotype was recorded a few times. CDR3 sequence reads: CASSSTSGGLSREFF. The CDR3 DNA reads TGTGCCAGCAGTTCGACTAGCGGGGGCTTATCCAGGGAGTTCTTC. This chain uses TRBV27 with TRBJ2-1; TRBD2 matches 12 bases. The CDR3 consists of 15 residues. The germline CDR1 and CDR2 sequences are MNHEY and SMNVEV (reference sequence). V gave up 4 bases and J gave up 14 bases; unmatched junction bases: 12.

The chain is built from TRBV6-1 and TRBJ1-3; no clear D. CDR1 is MNHNS and CDR2 is SASEGT in the germline V gene. V lost 6 bases and J lost 0, with 18 bases in between. The CDR3 sequence is 17 residues long. The CDR3 DNA sequence: TGTGCCAGCAGACACAACACCGGGAAGAACTCTGGAAACACCATATATTTT. Residues: CASRHNTGKNSGNTIYF.

This clonotype was found a few times. J is TRBJ1-5 and V is TRBV15; TRBD1 matches at 7 bases. The germline gives CDR1 LNHNV, CDR2 YYDKDF (reference sequence). Trimming cost V 2 bases and J 6 bases; bases outside gene matches: 7. The CDR3 loop spans 15 amino acids. CDR3 region: CATSRLTGASQPQHF. The CDR3, as DNA: TGTGCCACCAGCAGACTAACAGGGGCTAGTCAGCCCCAGCATTTT.

The V call is TRBV7-9, the J call TRBJ2-3; 10 bases fit TRBD1. Trimming cost V 4 bases and J 2 bases; bases outside gene matches: 3. Germline V gene sequence: CDR1 SEHNR, CDR2 FQNEAQ (reference sequence). The CDR3 loop spans 15 amino acids. The CDR3 here is CASSSTGGITDTQYF. In DNA form, the CDR3 reads TGTGCCAGCAGCTCGACAGGGGGCATCACAGATACGCAGTATTTT.

V is TRBV5-1 and J is TRBJ2-5, with TRBD1 as a possible D gene (7 bases). The CDR3 runs 12 residues. Germline lookup yields CDR1 SGHRS and CDR2 YFSETQ. The V end lost 3 bases, the J end lost 13 bases, and 16 bases lay between the germline ends. CDR3 DNA: TGCGCCAGCAGCTCCGGAGGGGACAGCTCGTACTTC. Translation gives CASSSGGDSSYF.

In this sample, this clonotype turned up a few times. This sequence joins TRBV29-1 and TRBJ2-7; 11 bases agree with TRBD2. The ends lost 6 bases at V and 3 bases at J; junction bases unmatched: 7. Germline V lookup: CDR1 SQVTM, CDR2 ANQGSEA. The CDR3 has 14 amino acids. The CDR3 loop reads CSVRLAGGGYEQYF. CDR3 nucleotides: TGCAGCGTGAGATTAGCGGGAGGGGGCTACGAGCAGTACTTC.

This clonotype was seen only a few times. The CDR3 spells CASSRTRGANTGELFF. CDR3 sequence (DNA): TGTGCCAGCAGCCGGACTCGCGGGGCAAACACCGGGGAGCTGTTTTTT. The genes are TRBV5-6 and TRBJ2-2; D is possibly TRBD2 (6 bases). Germline V gives CDR1 SGHDT, CDR2 YYEEEE. CDR3 size: 16 residues. Deletions cut 4 bases from V and 2 bases from J, with 15 bases between.

This clonotype showed up just a few times. For the CDR3, the DNA is TGTGCCAGCAGATGGGGGACTCACACAGATACGCAGTATTTT. Amino acids: CASRWGTHTDTQYF. J is TRBJ2-3 and V is TRBV27; possibly TRBD2 for D (6 bases). Deletions cut 6 bases from V and 2 bases from J, with 12 bases between. CDR1 is MNHEY, CDR2 SMNVEV, per germline (reference sequence). The CDR3 runs 14 residues.

This clonotype was seen a few times. CDR3: CSVEDPGTSGFYNEQFF. The CDR3 DNA reads as TGCAGCGTTGAAGACCCCGGGACTAGCGGATTCTACAATGAGCAGTTCTTC. The chain has TRBV29-1 and TRBJ2-1, with TRBD2 identical over 11 bases. The CDR3 consists of 17 residues. CDR1 SQVTM and CDR2 ANQGSEA come from the germline V gene. The J segment lost 3 bases and the V segment lost 0 bases, leaving 7 bases of the junction unmatched.

This clonotype occurred a few times. V gene TRBV24-1 combines with J gene TRBJ2-1, with no clear D. This CDR3 comprises 14 residues. The germline V and J ends were trimmed by 5 bases and 0 bases, with 7 bases remaining between them. Looked up from germline, CDR1 is KGHDR and CDR2 is SFDVKD. The CDR3 is CATSGGSSYNEQFF. CDR3 DNA: TGTGCCACCAGTGGGGGTAGCTCCTACAATGAGCAGTTCTTC.

This clonotype has more than one count but fewer than ten. This sequence joins TRBV6-2 or TRBV6-3 and TRBJ2-3; TRBD2 aligns across 13 bases. Trimming at V came to 7 bases and at J to 1 base, leaving 5 bases not matched to a gene. The CDR3 length is 16 residues. The germline CDR1 and CDR2 sequences are MNHEY and SVGEGT. CDR3 DNA sequence: TGTGCCAGCACCCCCGGGACTAGCGGGGGCACAGATACGCAGTATTTT. It yields the protein CASTPGTSGGTDTQYF.

This clonotype was seen just once. The genes are TRBV7-9 and TRBJ2-1; 8 bases are shared with TRBD1. This CDR3 has 13 residues. The V and J ends lost 5 bases and 7 bases, in that order; junction bases with no gene match: 4. The V gene's germline CDR1 is SEHNR and CDR2 FQNEAQ (reference sequence). The CDR3 DNA sequence: TGTGCCAGCAGCGAAGGACAGGGAAATGAGCAGTTCTTC. This sequence encodes CASSEGQGNEQFF.

At least ten counts were recorded for this clonotype. The chain has TRBV9 and TRBJ2-1, with D perhaps TRBD1 or TRBD2 (5 bases each). V dropped 0 bases and J dropped 4 bases, with 8 bases sitting between them. This CDR3 is 14 amino acids long. Germline CDR1 reads SGDLS; CDR2 reads YYNGEE. The CDR3 coding sequence is TGTGCCAGCAGCGTAGGGGGGACGTACAATGAGCAGTTCTTC. Translated: CASSVGGTYNEQFF.

V and J are TRBV15 and TRBJ2-3; tentative D call: TRBD2 (5 bases). Germline V gene data show CDR1 as LNHNV and CDR2 as YYDKDF (reference sequence). V lost 2 bases and J lost 4, with 13 bases in between. The CDR3 contains 15 residues. CDR3 sequence (DNA): TGTGCCACCAGCAGATCGGACTTGGCGGCAGATACGCAGTATTTT. Protein product: CATSRSDLAADTQYF. Looking up the rest from reference TRBV15 and TRBJ2-3 gives the full variable domain: DAMVIQNPRYQVTQFGKPVTLSCSQTLNHNVMYWYQQKSSQAPKLLFHYYDKDFNNEADTPDNFQSRRPNTSFCFLDIRSPGLGDTAMYLCATSRSDLAADTQYFGPGTRLTVL.

This clonotype was detected many times. V is TRBV7-2 and J is TRBJ2-2; D is undetermined. V dropped 1 base and J dropped 4 bases, with 7 bases sitting between them. The CDR3 runs 14 residues. Germline V lookup: CDR1 SGHTA, CDR2 FQGNSA. This CDR3 is CASSLGFGTGELFF. The CDR3 bases are TGTGCCAGCAGCTTAGGGTTTGGCACCGGGGAGCTGTTTTTT.

The CDR3 DNA is TGTGCCACCAGTGATCCGGGGCCGAACACCGGGGAGCTGTTTTTT. Translating gives CATSDPGPNTGELFF. The genes are TRBV24-1 and TRBJ2-2; D could derive from TRBD1 or TRBD2 (5 bases each). The CDR3 extends over 15 amino acids. V lost 3 bases and J lost 0, with 7 bases in between. Germline V CDR1 and CDR2: KGHDR, SFDVKD.

This clonotype was seen a single time. This sequence joins TRBV28 and TRBJ2-7, with D maybe TRBD2 (6 bases). The V end was cut by 10 bases, the J end by 4 bases, with 11 bases between. The CDR3 extends over 11 amino acids. Germline CDR1 is MDHEN and CDR2 is SYDVKM. This CDR3 reads CATGTVYEQYF. Here the CDR3 DNA reads TGTGCCACCGGGACTGTATACGAGCAGTACTTC.

This chain uses TRBV12-3 or TRBV12-4 with TRBJ2-7; possible D gene TRBD1, 5 bases. The CDR3 sequence is 15 residues long. V lost 5 bases and J 0 bases, leaving 14 bases between the germline ends. DNA for the CDR3: TGTGCCAGCAGTGGCCCTACAGGAGTCTCCTACGAGCAGTACTTC. It codes for CASSGPTGVSYEQYF.

This chain connects TRBV20-1 to TRBJ1-5, with D possibly TRBD1 on 5 matching bases. V was pared by 0 bases and J by 5 bases, with 11 bases between. This CDR3 is built from 14 residues. Germline lookup yields CDR1 DFQATT and CDR2 SNEGSKA (reference sequence). CDR3 nucleotides: TGCAGTGCTAGAGAGGGGCCCACAGATCAGCCCCAGCATTTT. This sequence encodes CSAREGPTDQPQHF.

The chain recombines TRBV20-1 with TRBJ2-2; 13 bases match TRBD2. CDR1 is DFQATT and CDR2 is SNEGSKA in the germline V gene (reference sequence). Trimming took 6 bases from V and 7 from J; bases not matched to a gene: 8. This CDR3 comprises 15 residues. CDR3 sequence: CSATTSGRANGELFF. The CDR3, as DNA: TGCAGTGCCACCACTAGCGGGAGGGCCAACGGGGAGCTGTTTTTT.

The chain joins TRBV7-2 to TRBJ2-7; TRBD2 matches 8 bases. The CDR3 is 16 amino acids. V gave up 5 bases and J gave up 1 base; unmatched junction bases: 10. Germline V gene lookup returns CDR1 SGHTA and CDR2 FQGNSA. CDR3 sequence reads: CASSRAGGSLSYEQYF. The CDR3 bases are TGTGCCAGCAGCCGCGCGGGGGGCAGCCTATCCTACGAGCAGTACTTC.

This clonotype was seen more than once but under ten times. This chain joins TRBV18 and TRBJ2-3; D is ambiguous. CDR3 length: 12 amino acids. Germline CDR1 KGHSH, CDR2 LQKENI. The V end was cut by 4 bases, the J end by 4 bases, with 6 bases between. The CDR3 region has the DNA TGTGCCAGCTCACTGATAGCAGATACGCAGTATTTT. Translating gives CASSLIADTQYF.

Here the CDR3 reads CASSAGPSGETQYF. CDR3 coding DNA: TGCGCCAGCAGCGCGGGACCCTCAGGGGAGACCCAGTACTTC. The chain links TRBV5-1 to TRBJ2-5, with D perhaps TRBD2 (6 bases). The CDR3 is made up of 14 amino acids. V was clipped by 4 bases and J by 5 bases, with 15 bases between them. CDR1 SGHRS and CDR2 YFSETQ come from the germline V gene.

The chain couples TRBV27 to TRBJ2-3, with unresolved D. CDR1 and CDR2 from the germline V gene are MNHEY and SMNVEV (reference sequence). The length of the CDR3 is 17 residues. With 7 bases removed from V and 1 base from J, the gap between germline ends came to 21 bases. Written as DNA, the CDR3 is TGTGCCAGCATGGGCCTCTGGGGTTTGAAGGGCACAGATACGCAGTATTTT. It encodes CASMGLWGLKGTDTQYF.

The V call is TRBV12-3 or TRBV12-4, the J call TRBJ2-1; 7 nucleotides align to TRBD2. V shed 2 bases, J shed 0 bases, and the junction held 22 bases outside the gene matches. There are 22 residues in the CDR3. DNA of the CDR3: TGTGCCAGCAGTTTAAGTTGGGTGTTAGGACTAGGGCGTATTTTCTCCTACAATGAGCAGTTCTTC. The encoded protein is CASSLSWVLGLGRIFSYNEQFF.

V usage is TRBV27 and J usage is TRBJ2-1, with 9 positions matching TRBD2. The germline V gene encodes CDR1 MNHEY and CDR2 SMNVEV (reference sequence). There are 13 residues in the CDR3. V was clipped by 7 bases and J by 7 bases; unmatched bases: 5. In nucleotides, the CDR3 is TGTGCCAGCACGCTAGCGGGAAGAAATGAGCAGTTCTTC. Its protein product is CASTLAGRNEQFF.

CDR3 bases: TGCGCCAGCAGCCGTAAAGTGACGTCCGGGACACCGAACACCGGGGAGCTGTTTTTT. Its translation: CASSRKVTSGTPNTGELFF. V is TRBV5-1 and J is TRBJ2-2; TRBD1 might be the D (6 bases). In germline, CDR1 is SGHRS, CDR2 YFSETQ. This CDR3 contains 19 residues. Deletions cut 4 bases from V and 0 bases from J, with 22 bases between.

This clonotype has more than one count but fewer than ten. The chain carries TRBV24-1 and TRBJ2-1, with D perhaps matching TRBD1 or TRBD2 (5 bases each). Trimming removed 2 bases at V and 2 bases at J, with 12 bases between. CDR1 and CDR2 from the germline V gene are KGHDR and SFDVKD. This CDR3 is 16 amino acids long. CDR3: CATSDSGTDTYNEQFF. In DNA, the CDR3 is TGTGCCACCAGTGATTCCGGGACCGACACCTACAATGAGCAGTTCTTC.